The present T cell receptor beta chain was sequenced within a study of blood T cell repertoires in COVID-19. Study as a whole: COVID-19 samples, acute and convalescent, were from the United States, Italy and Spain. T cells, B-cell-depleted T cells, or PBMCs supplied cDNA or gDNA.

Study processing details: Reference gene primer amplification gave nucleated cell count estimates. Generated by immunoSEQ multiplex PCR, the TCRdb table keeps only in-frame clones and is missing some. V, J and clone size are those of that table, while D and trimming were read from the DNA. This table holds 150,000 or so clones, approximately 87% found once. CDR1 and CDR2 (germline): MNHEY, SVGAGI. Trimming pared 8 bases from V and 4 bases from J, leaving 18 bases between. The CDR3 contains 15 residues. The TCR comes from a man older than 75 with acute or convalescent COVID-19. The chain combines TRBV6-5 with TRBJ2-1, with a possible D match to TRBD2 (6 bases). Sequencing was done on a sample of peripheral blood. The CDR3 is CASGSRDLPYNEQFF. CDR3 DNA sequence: TGTGCCAGCGGATCGCGGGACCTACCGTACAATGAGCAGTTCTTC.